Listed here are 27 T cell receptor beta chains from one sample, sequenced in a study of shared clonotypes between healthy human individuals. Only in-frame clones appear in the TCRdb table, and some are missing; sequencing was by immunoSEQ multiplex PCR. Among approximately 440,000 clones, 70% to 80% were seen once, and the ten largest hold around 12%. The sample consisted of PBMCs. The source is a woman aged 40 to 55 in good health. Some clones in this sample may be carry-over from other donors' samples.

The sample holds one count of this clone. The genes are TRBV5-1 and TRBJ2-5, with TRBD2 matching 7 bases. The CDR3 has 15 amino acids. The germline V gene encodes CDR1 SGHRS and CDR2 YFSETQ. Trimming removed 0 bases from V and 5 bases from J; junction bases left unmatched: 7. The CDR3 protein is CASSLAGLGRETQYF. In nucleotides, the CDR3 is TGCGCCAGCAGCTTGGCAGGGCTCGGGAGGGAGACCCAGTACTTC.

The gene calls are TRBV4-2 and TRBJ1-2; 8 bases align to TRBD1. The CDR3 is 15 residues long. Trimming cost V 4 bases and J 7 bases; bases outside gene matches: 11. The germline CDR1 and CDR2 sequences are LGHNA and YNFKEQ. The CDR3 spells CASSPGGTGVFGYTF. DNA for the CDR3: TGTGCCAGCAGCCCCGGCGGGACAGGAGTTTTTGGCTACACCTTC.

This chain links TRBV19 with TRBJ1-5, with 7 bases lining up with TRBD1. Trimming removed 7 bases from V and 5 bases from J; junction bases left unmatched: 5. In germline, CDR1 is LNHDA, CDR2 SQIVND (reference sequence). This CDR3 comprises 13 residues. The CDR3 nucleotides read TGTGCCAGTACGCAGGGGGTATATCAGCCCCAGCATTTT. It yields the protein CASTQGVYQPQHF.

This chain connects TRBV6-1 to TRBJ2-7, with no clear D. There are 14 residues in the CDR3. The germline CDR1 and CDR2 sequences are MNHNS and SASEGT. The V and J ends lost 0 bases and 2 bases respectively, with 8 bases between them. The CDR3 sequence is CASSEAGWTYEQYF. The CDR3 DNA is TGTGCCAGCAGTGAAGCGGGGTGGACCTACGAGCAGTACTTC.

The chain has TRBV2 and TRBJ1-5, with no clear D. CDR1 and CDR2 (germline): SNHLY, FYNNEI. Trimming took off 2 bases at V and 5 bases at J, with 10 bases between the two ends. The CDR3 length is 14 residues. The CDR3 spells CASSETRADQPQHF. The CDR3 DNA is TGTGCCAGCAGTGAAACCCGGGCCGATCAGCCCCAGCATTTT. Based on the CDR3 plus reference TRBV2 and TRBJ1-5, the full variable domain is EPEVTQTPSHQVTQMGQEVILRCVPISNHLYFYWYRQILGQKVEFLVSFYNNEISEKSEIFDDQFSVERPDGSNFTLKIRSTKLEDSAMYFCASSETRADQPQHFGDGTRLSIL.

This sequence joins TRBV18 and TRBJ2-7, with D unresolved. This CDR3 has 13 amino acids. V was pared by 3 bases and J by 3 bases, with 9 bases between. Germline CDR1 KGHSH, CDR2 LQKENI. The CDR3 spells CASSPTLFYEQYF. The CDR3 DNA sequence: TGTGCCAGCTCACCGACTTTGTTCTACGAGCAGTACTTC.

The rearrangement links TRBV28 to TRBJ2-7; 7 bases map to TRBD1. The length of the CDR3 is 11 residues. Trimming at V came to 6 bases and at J to 11 bases, leaving 7 bases not matched to a gene. Germline V gene lookup returns CDR1 MDHEN and CDR2 SYDVKM. The CDR3 bases are TGTGCCAGCAGCAATGACAGGGTGAAGTACTTC. Protein product: CASSNDRVKYF.

This clone was seen ten or more times. The V gene is TRBV29-1, the J gene TRBJ2-3; D unclear. The CDR3 consists of 12 residues. V lost 4 bases to trimming and J lost 1 base, with 6 bases between them. Germline assignment: CDR1 SQVTM and CDR2 ANQGSEA. CDR3 nucleotide sequence: TGCAGCGTTGCTCTCGGCACAGATACGCAGTATTTT. Protein: CSVALGTDTQYF.

The J gene is TRBJ1-2, the V gene TRBV19; TRBD1 agrees at 7 bases. The CDR3 totals 14 residues. Per the germline V gene, CDR1 is LNHDA and CDR2 is SQIVND (reference sequence). The ends lost 3 bases at V and 2 bases at J; junction bases unmatched: 3. CDR3 in amino acids: CASSIRQGNYGYTF. CDR3 nucleotides: TGTGCCAGTAGTATTCGACAGGGAAACTATGGCTACACCTTC.

Comments on this clone: A far larger clone lies a single base away; this is likely a read error. The sample holds other DNA sequences that translate to the same CDR3. The chain combines TRBV30 with TRBJ1-2, with D hard to call. CDR3 length: 13 amino acids. From germline, CDR1 is GTSNPN and CDR2 SVGIG (reference sequence). This CDR3 is CACPGRTNYGYTF. CDR3 nucleotides: TGTGCCTGCCCAGGACGGACTAACTATGGATACACCTTC.

A note on this clone: One base away lies a much larger clone, so this may be a sequencing read error. Other DNA sequences in this specimen translate into the identical CDR3. This sequence joins TRBV30 and TRBJ1-5, with D unresolved. Germline V gene lookup returns CDR1 GTSNPN and CDR2 SVGIG (reference sequence). The length of the CDR3 is 16 residues. Trimming took 3 bases from V and 3 from J, leaving 18 bases between them. In DNA, the CDR3 is TGTGCCTGGAGCGCCGGACCCGGGCAAGCCAATCAGCCCCAGCATTTT. Translating gives CAWSAGPGQANQPQHF.

For the CDR3, the DNA is TGTGCCAGCAGCTTAGTCTCGCAGGTTCCTTGGGGCTACACCTTC. Protein product: CASSLVSQVPWGYTF. The genes are TRBV7-9 and TRBJ1-2; D unclear. CDR3 length: 15 residues. Trimming removed 1 base from V and 8 bases from J, with 17 bases in between. Per the germline V gene, CDR1 is SEHNR and CDR2 is FQNEAQ (reference sequence).

The CDR3 DNA follows: TGTGCCAGCAGTACCAGGAGCTCCTACAATGAGCAGTTCTTC. This encodes CASSTRSSYNEQFF. The gene calls are TRBV25-1 and TRBJ2-1; unclear D gene. V was clipped by 5 bases and J by 0 bases, with 8 bases between them. The CDR3 is 14 residues long. Germline CDR1 is MGHDK and CDR2 is SYGVNS.

This clone was detected only a few times. V gene TRBV29-1 combines with J gene TRBJ2-2; D uncertain. The CDR3 runs 12 residues. From germline, CDR1 is SQVTM and CDR2 ANQGSEA. Trimming stripped 7 bases from V and 5 bases from J, with 11 bases between. CDR3 sequence (DNA): TGCAGCGCCATGACCGAGACCGGGGAGCTGTTTTTT. It is translated as CSAMTETGELFF.

This clone was detected ten times or more. The sample holds other DNA sequences that translate to the same CDR3. V usage is TRBV5-6 and J usage is TRBJ2-5; tentatively, D is TRBD2 (6 bases). The CDR3 runs to 16 residues. The V gene lost 4 bases and the J gene lost 3 bases, with 19 bases spanning the gap. CDR1 and CDR2 from the germline V gene are SGHDT and YYEEEE. In DNA, the CDR3 is TGTGCCAGCAGCCCGCGGGGTGGGCCTTCCGAAGAGACCCAGTACTTC. Its translation is CASSPRGGPSEETQYF.

In the case of this clone: Different DNA sequences within this sample yield the same CDR3. The chain links TRBV5-1 to TRBJ2-3; D is perhaps TRBD1 (6 bases). Trimming cost V 0 bases and J 6 bases, with 11 bases left between them. Germline V gene sequence: CDR1 SGHRS, CDR2 YFSETQ. The CDR3 extends over 14 amino acids. CDR3 protein: CASSLGQGSDTQYF. DNA of the CDR3: TGCGCCAGCAGCTTGGGGCAGGGGTCGGATACGCAGTATTTT.

Points on this clone: This likely traces to a read error, being one base from a far larger clone. The CDR3 does not close with the conserved phenylalanine or tryptophan, likely indicating a read error. J is TRBJ1-1 and V is TRBV18; tentatively, D is TRBD1 (5 bases). This CDR3 has 15 amino acids. Germline CDR1 KGHSH, CDR2 LQKENI. Trimming cost V 4 bases and J 1 base, with 13 bases left between them. The CDR3 nucleotides are TGTGCCAGCTCACAGATACAGGACCCGAACACTGAAGCTTTCCTT. Its protein is CASSQIQDPNTEAFL.

This chain links TRBV29-1 with TRBJ2-5; 8 bases map to TRBD2. The CDR3 has 11 amino acids. Germline loops: CDR1 SQVTM, CDR2 ANQGSEA. CDR3 nucleotide sequence: TGCCTCCGGGGGGGAAGAGAGACCCAGTACTTC. It translates to CLRGGRETQYF.

Comments on this clone: This likely came from a read error, as a far larger clone is one base away. CDR3 region: CAWSDSHRDSNYGYTF. The DNA of the CDR3 is TGTGCCTGGAGTGACTCCCACAGGGATTCTAACTATGGCTACACCTTC. This chain links TRBV30 with TRBJ1-2, with D tentatively TRBD1 (6 bases). This CDR3 contains 16 residues. Deletions cut 1 base from V and 0 bases from J, with 15 bases between. Germline V gene data show CDR1 as GTSNPN and CDR2 as SVGIG (reference sequence).

The chain recombines TRBV14 with TRBJ2-7, with 10 bases fitting TRBD1. V lost 5 bases, J lost 6 bases, and 13 bases stayed unmatched. CDR3 size: 16 residues. Germline CDR1 and CDR2: SGHDN and FVKESK. The CDR3 here is CASSSLPGTGALEQYF. CDR3 bases: TGTGCCAGCAGCTCCCTTCCCGGGACAGGGGCCCTCGAGCAGTACTTC.

The genes are TRBV18 and TRBJ2-7; weak D call: TRBD2 (6 bases). This CDR3 has 16 residues. V was pared by 0 bases and J by 2 bases, with 14 bases between. The germline gives CDR1 KGHSH, CDR2 LQKENI. The CDR3 region is CASSPPAGRITYEQYF. For the CDR3, the DNA is TGTGCCAGCTCACCACCGGCGGGGCGGATTACCTACGAGCAGTACTTC.

This chain uses TRBV29-1 with TRBJ1-2; tentative D call: TRBD1 (5 bases). The CDR3 consists of 13 residues. V shed 5 bases and J shed 0 bases, with 10 bases lying between them. Germline CDR1 reads SQVTM; CDR2 reads ANQGSEA. CDR3 region: CSVSVGANYGYTF. For the CDR3, the DNA is TGCAGCGTTTCAGTAGGGGCTAACTATGGCTACACCTTC. The full variable domain, with the rest looked up from reference TRBV29-1 and TRBJ1-2, is SAVISQKPSRDICQRGTSLTIQCQVDSQVTMMFWYRQQPGQSLTLIATANQGSEATYESGFVIDKFPISRPNLTFSTLTVSNMSPEDSSIYLCSVSVGANYGYTFGSGTRLTVV.

This clone was seen a handful of times. V usage is TRBV21-1 and J usage is TRBJ1-1. TRBV21-1 represents a pseudogene. The CDR3 has 13 amino acids. CDR3 protein: CASSKGVNTEAFF. In nucleotides, the CDR3 is TGTGCCAGCAGCAAAGGGGTGAACACTGAAGCTTTCTTT.

The rearrangement links TRBV29-1 to TRBJ2-3; 8 bases agree with TRBD1. V was pared by 4 bases and J by 1 base, with 7 bases of the junction left unmatched. Germline CDR1 SQVTM, CDR2 ANQGSEA. The CDR3 length is 15 residues. The CDR3 DNA reads TGCAGCGTTGCCTCGGACAGGGTAGGCACAGATACGCAGTATTTT. Its protein is CSVASDRVGTDTQYF.

On this clone: Other nucleotide sequences from this sample produce the same CDR3. This chain connects TRBV5-1 to TRBJ1-1, with TRBD1 as a possible D gene (5 bases). CDR1 and CDR2 (germline): SGHRS, YFSETQ. V lost 3 bases to trimming and J lost 1 base, with 10 bases between them. CDR3 length: 14 amino acids. The CDR3 spells CASSSTGGNTEAFF. The CDR3 nucleotides are TGCGCCAGCAGCTCCACCGGGGGGAACACTGAAGCTTTCTTT.

On this clone itself: A far larger clone lies a single base away; this is likely a read error. The chain has TRBV30 and TRBJ2-7; D unresolved. The CDR3 is 15 residues long. Germline-derived CDR1 and CDR2 are GTSNPN and SVGIG (reference sequence). V was clipped by 0 bases and J by 2 bases, with 14 bases between them. The CDR3 nucleotides read TGTGCCTGGAGTGTCGGGCCAGCCGGCGCCTACGAGCAGTACTTC. The encoded protein is CAWSVGPAGAYEQYF.

This sequence joins TRBV27 and TRBJ2-1; no clear D gene. CDR3 length: 13 residues. Germline-derived CDR1 and CDR2 are MNHEY and SMNVEV (reference sequence). The V end lost 1 base, the J end lost 8 bases, and 9 bases lay between the germline ends. This CDR3 reads CASSLLSAHEQFF. Written as DNA, the CDR3 is TGTGCCAGCAGTTTATTGAGCGCCCATGAGCAGTTCTTC.